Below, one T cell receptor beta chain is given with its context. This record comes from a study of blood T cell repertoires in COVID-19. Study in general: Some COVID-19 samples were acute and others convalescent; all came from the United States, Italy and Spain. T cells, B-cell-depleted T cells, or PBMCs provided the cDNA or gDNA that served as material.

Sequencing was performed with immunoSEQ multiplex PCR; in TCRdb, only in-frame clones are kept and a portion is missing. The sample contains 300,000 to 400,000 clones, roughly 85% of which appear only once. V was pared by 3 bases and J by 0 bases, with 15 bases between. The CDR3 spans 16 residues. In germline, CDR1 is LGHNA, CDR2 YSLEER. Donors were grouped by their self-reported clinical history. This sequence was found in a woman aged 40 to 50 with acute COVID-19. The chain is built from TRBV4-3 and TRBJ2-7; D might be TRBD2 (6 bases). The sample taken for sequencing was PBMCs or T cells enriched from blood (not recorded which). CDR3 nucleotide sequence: TGCGCCAGCAGCCACACCTTCGACGGGAGCTCCTACGAGCAGTACTTC. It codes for CASSHTFDGSSYEQYF.